A single sample gave rise to the 25 T cell receptor beta chains below, sequenced in a study of blood T cells in healthy people across ages. The use of a sample-barcoded 5' primer and a J-beta primer mix characterized a second PCR of about 7 to 12 cycles. In TCRdb, the 5' RACE reads were re-called with MiXCR into one record per CDR3 protein. The data show approximately 1,700,000 distinct CDR3 sequences, roughly two fifths seen once. Material for sequencing was blood. The receptors originated from a human donor in good health.

In this sample, this clonotype turned up a few times. The chain recombines TRBV11-2 with TRBJ2-1; 9 bases fit TRBD1. There are 15 residues in the CDR3. V dropped 4 bases and J dropped 6; count of bases not matched to a gene: 7. Looked up from germline, CDR1 is SGHAT and CDR2 is FQNNGV. The CDR3 coding sequence is TGTGCCAGCAGCTCCCGGGACAGGGTAAGCAATGAGCAGTTCTTC. It yields the protein CASSSRDRVSNEQFF.

V usage is TRBV5-6 and J usage is TRBJ2-1, with 12 bases fitting TRBD2. Trimming cost V 2 bases and J 2 bases; bases outside gene matches: 5. CDR3 size: 17 residues. Germline loops: CDR1 SGHDT, CDR2 YYEEEE. CDR3 amino acids: CASSFLAGGAPYNEQFF. Written as DNA, the CDR3 is TGTGCCAGCAGCTTCCTAGCGGGGGGGGCCCCCTACAATGAGCAGTTCTTC. The whole variable domain, filled in from reference TRBV5-6 and TRBJ2-1, reads DAGVTQSPTHLIKTRGQQVTLRCSPKSGHDTVSWYQQALGQGPQFIFQYYEEEERQRGNFPDRFSGHQFPNYSSELNVNALLLGDSALYLCASSFLAGGAPYNEQFFGPGTRLTVL.

The V call is TRBV6-6, the J call TRBJ1-4; D gene uncertain. CDR3 size: 15 residues. CDR1 MNHNY and CDR2 SVGAGI come from the germline V gene (reference sequence). V lost 2 bases to trimming and J lost 3 bases, with 10 bases between them. The CDR3 loop reads CASSYVALSNEKLFF. DNA for the CDR3: TGTGCCAGCAGTTACGTCGCGTTATCTAATGAAAAACTGTTTTTT.

This clonotype occurred a few times. In DNA, the CDR3 is TGTGCCAGCAAACTGACAGCCGGGGCCAACGTCCTGACTTTC. As protein: CASKLTAGANVLTF. V usage is TRBV12-3 or TRBV12-4 and J usage is TRBJ2-6; possibly TRBD1 for D (5 bases). CDR3 length equals 14 residues. V lost 7 bases, J lost 4 bases, and 11 bases lay in between.

The sample holds many counts of this clonotype. This chain joins TRBV20-1 and TRBJ2-1; D not certain. Germline lookup yields CDR1 DFQATT and CDR2 SNEGSKA (reference sequence). The length of the CDR3 is 11 residues. Between the trimmed V and J ends, which lost 1 base and 6 bases, there was a span of 4 bases. CDR3 region: CSARVLNEQFF. CDR3 DNA: TGCAGTGCTAGAGTCCTCAATGAGCAGTTCTTC.

This chain links TRBV7-9 with TRBJ1-2; a weak D match, TRBD1 (6 bases). The CDR3 extends over 13 amino acids. V lost 1 base to trimming and J lost 11 bases, with 14 bases between them. Germline values: CDR1 SEHNR, CDR2 FQNEAQ (reference sequence). The CDR3 loop is CASSLEAGERYTF. The DNA for the CDR3 is TGTGCCAGCAGCTTAGAGGCAGGGGAGCGATACACCTTC.

The V gene is TRBV20-1, the J gene TRBJ2-3; 7 positions match TRBD2. Per the germline V gene, CDR1 is DFQATT and CDR2 is SNEGSKA (reference sequence). CDR3 size: 16 residues. V was pared by 5 bases and J by 2 bases, with 13 bases of the junction left unmatched. The CDR3 DNA follows: TGCAGTGCTTCAACCAACCGACTAGCTCACACAGATACGCAGTATTTT. Translated, it gives CSASTNRLAHTDTQYF.

This clonotype was counted only a few times. This chain uses TRBV29-1 with TRBJ2-7; 9 positions agree with TRBD1. Germline V gene data show CDR1 as SQVTM and CDR2 as ANQGSEA. J lost 7 bases, V lost 4 bases, and 8 bases had no gene match. The CDR3 contains 13 residues. CDR3 coding DNA: TGCAGCGTTGTCACAGGGGGCTCGGGGGAGCAGTACTTC. It specifies CSVVTGGSGEQYF.

There are a few counts of this clonotype. The chain employs TRBV12-3 or TRBV12-4 and TRBJ2-7, with a tentative D call TRBD2 (6 bases). V dropped 8 bases and J dropped 6 bases, with 11 bases sitting between them. The CDR3 spans 11 residues. CDR3 DNA: TGTGCCAGCGCTACGGAGGGCGAGCAGTACTTC. Its protein is CASATEGEQYF.

This chain links TRBV4-3 with TRBJ1-4; D unresolved. Per the germline V gene, CDR1 is LGHNA and CDR2 is YSLEER. The CDR3 has 15 residues. Trimming took 0 bases from V and 4 from J, leaving 9 bases between them. CDR3 loop: CASSQEWQNNEKLFF. CDR3 bases: TGCGCCAGCAGCCAAGAATGGCAGAATAATGAAAAACTGTTTTTT.

In this sample, this clonotype turned up many times. The chain links TRBV4-3 to TRBJ2-4; D gene ambiguous. The germline gives CDR1 LGHNA, CDR2 YSLEER. Between the trimmed V and J ends, which lost 1 base and 1 base, there was a span of 8 bases. This CDR3 contains 15 residues. This CDR3 is CASSQGVKAKNIQYF. DNA for the CDR3: TGCGCCAGCAGCCAAGGGGTTAAGGCCAAAAACATTCAGTACTTC.

In its sample, this clonotype was seen a few times. The chain links TRBV15 to TRBJ1-2; D might be TRBD1 (5 bases). The CDR3 has 15 amino acids. Per germline, CDR1 LNHNV and CDR2 YYDKDF (reference sequence). The ends were cut back, 4 bases at V and 1 base at J, with 13 bases in the middle. The DNA of the CDR3 is TGTGCCACCAGCACCACGACAGAACATAACTATGGCTACACCTTC. Amino acids: CATSTTTEHNYGYTF.

This chain links TRBV6-6 with TRBJ2-3; D ambiguous. Trimming took 5 bases from V and 0 from J, leaving 9 bases between them. The CDR3 loop spans 14 amino acids. The V gene's germline CDR1 is MNHNY and CDR2 SVGAGI (reference sequence). The CDR3 sequence: CASSKPKSTDTQYF. Written as DNA, the CDR3 is TGTGCCAGCAGTAAACCCAAAAGCACAGATACGCAGTATTTT.

This sequence joins TRBV7-2 and TRBJ2-5, with no clear D. This CDR3 comprises 14 residues. With 5 bases removed from V and 5 bases from J, the gap between germline ends came to 15 bases. Germline CDR1 is SGHTA and CDR2 is FQGNSA. CDR3 sequence (DNA): TGTGCCAGCAGCCCGCTGGGGATTCGGGAGACCCAGTACTTC. The encoded protein is CASSPLGIRETQYF.

The chain couples TRBV10-3 to TRBJ2-1, with D perhaps TRBD1 (6 bases). CDR1 and CDR2 (germline): ENHRY, SYGVKD. V was clipped by 3 bases and J by 4 bases, with 22 bases between them. The CDR3 runs 18 residues. CDR3 bases: TGTGCCATCAGTGATCCAGGACAGAGCACAATAAGATACAATGAGCAGTTCTTC. Its protein is CAISDPGQSTIRYNEQFF.

The chain carries TRBV5-1 and TRBJ2-2, with D possibly matching TRBD1 (6 bases). The V and J ends lost 3 bases and 7 bases respectively, with 13 bases between them. In germline, CDR1 is SGHRS, CDR2 YFSETQ. The CDR3 has 14 amino acids. CDR3 region: CASSWQGSSGELFF. CDR3 nucleotide sequence: TGCGCCAGCAGCTGGCAGGGGAGTAGCGGGGAGCTGTTTTTT.

The V gene is TRBV28, the J gene TRBJ2-7; D may be TRBD1 (6 bases). Germline assignment: CDR1 MDHEN and CDR2 SYDVKM. V was shortened by 6 bases and J by 7 bases, with 13 bases between the two germline ends. The CDR3 spans 12 residues. The CDR3 DNA reads as TGTGCCAGCAGGCAGGGGAGAGGGGAGCAGTACTTC. This gives the protein CASRQGRGEQYF.

Many counts were recorded for this clonotype. The chain employs TRBV28 and TRBJ1-2, with D possibly matching TRBD1 (6 bases). V lost 7 bases to trimming and J lost 7 bases, with 19 bases between them. Germline CDR1 MDHEN, CDR2 SYDVKM. The CDR3 loop spans 14 amino acids. The CDR3 spells CASTPPGDLRGYTF. In DNA, the CDR3 is TGTGCCAGCACCCCCCCAGGGGATTTGCGTGGCTACACCTTC.

This chain joins TRBV7-8 and TRBJ2-1; 7 bases are a match to TRBD1. The CDR3 totals 18 residues. CDR1 and CDR2 (germline): SGHVS, FQNEAQ. With V trimmed by 5 bases and J by 4 bases, 17 bases remained unmatched. CDR3 sequence reads: CASSRWDSLTPQYNEQFF. CDR3 bases: TGTGCCAGCAGCCGCTGGGACAGCTTGACCCCCCAATACAATGAGCAGTTCTTC.

This rearrangement joins TRBV7-6 to TRBJ2-5; 9 bases are a match to TRBD1. Per germline, CDR1 SGHVS and CDR2 FNYEAQ. This CDR3 region has 15 residues. V gave up 3 bases and J gave up 5 bases; unmatched junction bases: 7. The CDR3, as DNA: TGTGCCAGCAGCTTCGGGACAGGGATAGGGGAGACCCAGTACTTC. Its protein is CASSFGTGIGETQYF.

CDR3 sequence reads: CAIGDTDTQYF. Written as DNA, the CDR3 is TGTGCCATCGGGGACACAGATACGCAGTATTTT. The chain uses TRBV10-3 and TRBJ2-3; D is unresolved. V was clipped by 8 bases and J by 2 bases, with 5 bases between them. Per the germline V gene, CDR1 is ENHRY and CDR2 is SYGVKD. CDR3 length equals 11 residues.

The chain combines TRBV5-6 with TRBJ2-1, with D perhaps matching TRBD2 (6 bases). The length of the CDR3 is 18 residues. Trimming shortened V by 3 bases and J by 6 bases, and 25 bases separated the two germline ends. Germline assignment: CDR1 SGHDT and CDR2 YYEEEE. CDR3 DNA sequence: TGTGCCAGCAGCTCGTTCCGGGACTCATCCGGGTATTCCAATGAGCAGTTCTTC. Translating gives CASSSFRDSSGYSNEQFF.

This clonotype has more than one count but fewer than ten. The rearrangement uses TRBV5-1 and TRBJ2-3, with 9 bases that match TRBD2. The length of the CDR3 is 16 residues. V trimming: 4 bases; J trimming: 4 bases; junction bases outside the gene matches: 10. Germline V gives CDR1 SGHRS, CDR2 YFSETQ. The CDR3 sequence is CASSAGPGLAADTQYF. CDR3 coding DNA: TGCGCCAGCAGCGCTGGACCGGGACTAGCTGCAGATACGCAGTATTTT. Variable domain in full (rest from reference TRBV5-1 and TRBJ2-3): KAGVTQTPRYLIKTRGQQVTLSCSPISGHRSVSWYQQTPGQGLQFLFEYFSETQRNKGNFPGRFSGRQFSNSRSEMNVSTLELGDSALYLCASSAGPGLAADTQYFGPGTRLTVL.

The chain employs TRBV3-1 and TRBJ1-1, with a possible D match to TRBD1 (6 bases). This CDR3 has 16 residues. V dropped 1 base and J dropped 6 bases, with 18 bases sitting between them. CDR1 and CDR2 (germline): LGHDT, YNNKEL (reference sequence). CDR3 sequence (DNA): TGTGCCAGCAGCCAAGGGACTCTGGCAGGGGAGGCTGAAGCTTTCTTT. It encodes CASSQGTLAGEAEAFF.

This clonotype was detected only a few times. The J gene is TRBJ2-7, the V gene TRBV5-1; D possibly corresponds to TRBD2 (5 bases). The V end lost 0 bases, the J end lost 4 bases, and 26 bases lay between the germline ends. The CDR3 length is 19 residues. Germline-derived CDR1 and CDR2 are SGHRS and YFSETQ. The CDR3 region has the DNA TGCGCCAGCAGCTTGGGCGGTCGTGGGCTGGGTCCTGGGAGATACGAGCAGTACTTC. Translated: CASSLGGRGLGPGRYEQYF. Looking up the rest from reference TRBV5-1 and TRBJ2-7 gives the full variable domain: KAGVTQTPRYLIKTRGQQVTLSCSPISGHRSVSWYQQTPGQGLQFLFEYFSETQRNKGNFPGRFSGRQFSNSRSEMNVSTLELGDSALYLCASSLGGRGLGPGRYEQYFGPGTRLTVT.